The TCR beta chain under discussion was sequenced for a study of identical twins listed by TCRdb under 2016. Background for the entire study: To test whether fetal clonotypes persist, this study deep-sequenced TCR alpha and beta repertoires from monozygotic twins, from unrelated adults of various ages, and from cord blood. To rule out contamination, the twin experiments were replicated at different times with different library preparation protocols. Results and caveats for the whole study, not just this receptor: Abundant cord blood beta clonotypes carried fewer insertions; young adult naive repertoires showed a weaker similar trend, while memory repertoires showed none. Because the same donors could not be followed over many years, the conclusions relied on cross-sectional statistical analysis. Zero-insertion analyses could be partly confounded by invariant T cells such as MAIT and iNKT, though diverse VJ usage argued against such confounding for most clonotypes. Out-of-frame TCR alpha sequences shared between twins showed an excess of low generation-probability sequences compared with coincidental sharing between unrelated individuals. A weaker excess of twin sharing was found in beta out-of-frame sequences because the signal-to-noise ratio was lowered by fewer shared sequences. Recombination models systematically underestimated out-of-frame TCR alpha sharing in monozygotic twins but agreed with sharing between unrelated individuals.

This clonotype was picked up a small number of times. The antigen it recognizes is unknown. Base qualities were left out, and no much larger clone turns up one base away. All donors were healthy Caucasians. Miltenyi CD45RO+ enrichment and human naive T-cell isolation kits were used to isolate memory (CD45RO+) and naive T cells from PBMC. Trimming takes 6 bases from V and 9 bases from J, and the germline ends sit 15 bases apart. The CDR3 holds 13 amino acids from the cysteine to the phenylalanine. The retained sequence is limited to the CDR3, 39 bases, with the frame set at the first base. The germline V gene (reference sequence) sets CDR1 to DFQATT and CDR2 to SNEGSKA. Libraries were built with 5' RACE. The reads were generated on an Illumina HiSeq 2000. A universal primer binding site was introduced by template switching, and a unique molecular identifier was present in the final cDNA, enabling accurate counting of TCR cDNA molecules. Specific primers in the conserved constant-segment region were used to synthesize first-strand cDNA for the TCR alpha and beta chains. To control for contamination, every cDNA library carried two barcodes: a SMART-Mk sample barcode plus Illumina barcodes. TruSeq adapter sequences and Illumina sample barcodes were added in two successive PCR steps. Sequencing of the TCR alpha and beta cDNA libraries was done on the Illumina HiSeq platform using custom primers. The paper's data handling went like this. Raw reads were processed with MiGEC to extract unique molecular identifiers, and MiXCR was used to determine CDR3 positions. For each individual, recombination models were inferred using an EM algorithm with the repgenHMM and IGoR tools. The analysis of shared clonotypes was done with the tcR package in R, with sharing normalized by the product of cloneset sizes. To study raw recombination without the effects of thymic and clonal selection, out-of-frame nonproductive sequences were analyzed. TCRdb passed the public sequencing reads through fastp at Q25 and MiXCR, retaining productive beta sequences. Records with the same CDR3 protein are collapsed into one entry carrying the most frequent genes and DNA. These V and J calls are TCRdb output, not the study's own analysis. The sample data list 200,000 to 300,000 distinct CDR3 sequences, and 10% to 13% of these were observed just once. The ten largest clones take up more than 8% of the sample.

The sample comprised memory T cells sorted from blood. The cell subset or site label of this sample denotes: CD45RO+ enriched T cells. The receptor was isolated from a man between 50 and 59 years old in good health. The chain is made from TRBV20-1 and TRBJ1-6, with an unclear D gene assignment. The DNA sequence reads TGCAGTGCACCCTGGAAAACAACTTCACCCCTCCACTTT. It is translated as CSAPWKTTSPLHF.